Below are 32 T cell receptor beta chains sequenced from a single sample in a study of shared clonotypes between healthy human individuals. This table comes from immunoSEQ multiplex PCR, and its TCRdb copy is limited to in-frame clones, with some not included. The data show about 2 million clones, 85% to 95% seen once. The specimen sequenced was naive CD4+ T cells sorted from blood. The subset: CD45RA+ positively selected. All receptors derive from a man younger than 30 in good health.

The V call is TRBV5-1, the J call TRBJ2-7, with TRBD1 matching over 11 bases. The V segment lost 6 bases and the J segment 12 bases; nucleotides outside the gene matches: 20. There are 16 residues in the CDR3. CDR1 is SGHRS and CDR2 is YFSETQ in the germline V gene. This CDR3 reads CASTDPDRGRFSDRYF. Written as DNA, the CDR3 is TGCGCCAGCACCGACCCGGACAGGGGGCGGTTCAGTGACAGGTACTTC.

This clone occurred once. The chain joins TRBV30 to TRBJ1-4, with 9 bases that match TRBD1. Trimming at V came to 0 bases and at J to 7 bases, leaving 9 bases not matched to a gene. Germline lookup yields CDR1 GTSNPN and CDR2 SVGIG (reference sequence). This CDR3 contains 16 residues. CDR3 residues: CAWSVYRQGVGEKLFF. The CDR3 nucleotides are TGTGCCTGGAGTGTTTACCGACAGGGGGTTGGTGAAAAACTGTTTTTT.

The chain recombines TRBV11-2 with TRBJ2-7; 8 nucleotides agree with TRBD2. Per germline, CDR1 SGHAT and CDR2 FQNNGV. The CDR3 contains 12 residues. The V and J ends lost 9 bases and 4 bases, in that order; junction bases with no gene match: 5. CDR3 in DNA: TGTGCCAGGCGGGAGGATCGGTACGAGCAGTACTTC. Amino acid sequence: CARREDRYEQYF.

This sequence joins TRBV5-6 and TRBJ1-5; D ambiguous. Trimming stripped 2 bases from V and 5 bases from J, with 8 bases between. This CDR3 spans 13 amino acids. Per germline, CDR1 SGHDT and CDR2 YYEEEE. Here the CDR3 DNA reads TGTGCCAGCAGCTTTGGAGGCGATCAGCCCCAGCATTTT. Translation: CASSFGGDQPQHF.

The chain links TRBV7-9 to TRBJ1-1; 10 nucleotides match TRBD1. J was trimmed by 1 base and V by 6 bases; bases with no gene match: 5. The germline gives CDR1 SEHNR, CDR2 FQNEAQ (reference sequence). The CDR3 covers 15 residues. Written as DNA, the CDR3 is TGTGCCAGCAGGGGGACAGGGGCGCGGAACACTGAAGCTTTCTTT. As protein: CASRGTGARNTEAFF. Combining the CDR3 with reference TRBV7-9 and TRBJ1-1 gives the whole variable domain DTGVSQNPRHKITKRGQNVTFRCDPISEHNRLYWYRQTLGQGPEFLTYFQNEAQLEKSRLLSDRFSAERPKGSFSTLEIQRTEQGDSAMYLCASRGTGARNTEAFFGQGTRLTVV.

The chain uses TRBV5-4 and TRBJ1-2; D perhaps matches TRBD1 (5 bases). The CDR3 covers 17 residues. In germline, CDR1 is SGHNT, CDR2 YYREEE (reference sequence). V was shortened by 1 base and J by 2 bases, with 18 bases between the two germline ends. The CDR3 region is CASSLRSRQGANYGYTF. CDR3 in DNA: TGTGCCAGCAGCTTGAGGTCTCGTCAAGGGGCCAACTATGGCTACACCTTC. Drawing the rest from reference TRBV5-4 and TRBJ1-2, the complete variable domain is ETGVTQSPTHLIKTRGQQVTLRCSSQSGHNTVSWYQQALGQGPQFIFQYYREEENGRGNFPPRFSGLQFPNYSSELNVNALELDDSALYLCASSLRSRQGANYGYTFGSGTRLTVV.

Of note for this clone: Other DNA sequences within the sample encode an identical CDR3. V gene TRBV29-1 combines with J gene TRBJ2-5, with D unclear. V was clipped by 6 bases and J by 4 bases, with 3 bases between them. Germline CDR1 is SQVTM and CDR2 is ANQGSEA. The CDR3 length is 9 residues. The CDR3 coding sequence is TGCAGCGTAGGAGAGACCCAGTACTTC. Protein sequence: CSVGETQYF.

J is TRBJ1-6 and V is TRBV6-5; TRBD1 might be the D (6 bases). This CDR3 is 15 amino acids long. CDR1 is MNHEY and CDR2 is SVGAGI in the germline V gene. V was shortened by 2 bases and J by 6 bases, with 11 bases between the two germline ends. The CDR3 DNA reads TGTGCCAGCAGTTACGGGCAAGGGGGTAATTCACCCCTCCACTTT. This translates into CASSYGQGGNSPLHF.

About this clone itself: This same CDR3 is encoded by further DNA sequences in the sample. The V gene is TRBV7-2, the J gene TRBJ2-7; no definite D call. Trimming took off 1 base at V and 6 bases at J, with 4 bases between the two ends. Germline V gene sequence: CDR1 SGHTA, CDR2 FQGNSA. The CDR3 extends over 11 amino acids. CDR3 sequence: CASSLGREQYF. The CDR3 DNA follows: TGTGCCAGCAGCTTAGGCCGCGAGCAGTACTTC.

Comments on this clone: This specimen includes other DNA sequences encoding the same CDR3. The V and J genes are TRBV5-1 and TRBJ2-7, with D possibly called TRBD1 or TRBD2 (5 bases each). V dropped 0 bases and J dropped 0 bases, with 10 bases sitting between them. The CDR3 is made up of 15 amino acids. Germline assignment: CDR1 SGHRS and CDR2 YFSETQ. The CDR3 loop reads CASSLAPGSSYEQYF. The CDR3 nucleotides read TGCGCCAGCAGCTTGGCTCCAGGGAGCTCCTACGAGCAGTACTTC.

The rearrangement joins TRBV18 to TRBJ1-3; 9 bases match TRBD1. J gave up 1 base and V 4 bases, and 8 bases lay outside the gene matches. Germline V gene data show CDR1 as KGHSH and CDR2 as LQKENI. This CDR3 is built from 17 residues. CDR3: CASSQAPGQGSGNTIYF. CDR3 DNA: TGTGCCAGCTCACAGGCCCCGGGACAGGGATCTGGAAACACCATATATTTT.

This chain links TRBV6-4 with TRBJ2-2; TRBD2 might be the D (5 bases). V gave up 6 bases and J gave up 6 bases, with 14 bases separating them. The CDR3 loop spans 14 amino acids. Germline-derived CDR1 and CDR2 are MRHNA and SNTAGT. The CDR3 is CASSPNPGAGELFF. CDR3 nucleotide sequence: TGTGCCAGCAGCCCTAATCCCGGGGCCGGGGAGCTGTTTTTT.

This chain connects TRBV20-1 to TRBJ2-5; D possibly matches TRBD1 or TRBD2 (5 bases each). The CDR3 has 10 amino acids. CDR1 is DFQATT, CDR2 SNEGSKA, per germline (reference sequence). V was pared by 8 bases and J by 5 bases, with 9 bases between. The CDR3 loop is CSLGDETQYF. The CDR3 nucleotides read TGCAGTTTGGGGGATGAGACCCAGTACTTC.

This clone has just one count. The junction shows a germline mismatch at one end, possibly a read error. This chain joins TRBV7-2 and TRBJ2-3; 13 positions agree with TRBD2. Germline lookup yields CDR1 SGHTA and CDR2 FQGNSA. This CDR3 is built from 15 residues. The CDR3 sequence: CASSLGGLAGDRQYF. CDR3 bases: TGTGCCAGCAGCTTGGGAGGACTAGCGGGAGATAGGCAGTATTTT.

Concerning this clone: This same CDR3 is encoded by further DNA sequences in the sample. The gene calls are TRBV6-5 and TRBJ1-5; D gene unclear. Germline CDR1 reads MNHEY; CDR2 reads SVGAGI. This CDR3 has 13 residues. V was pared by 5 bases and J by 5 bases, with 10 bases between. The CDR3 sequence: CASSRSGDQPQHF. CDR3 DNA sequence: TGTGCCAGCAGTCGCTCTGGGGATCAGCCCCAGCATTTT.

CDR3 amino acids: CATSRDLTGSAFF. CDR3 sequence (DNA): TGTGCCACCAGCAGAGATTTGACCGGGTCAGCTTTCTTT. V usage is TRBV15 and J usage is TRBJ1-1; D call uncertain. V was cut by 0 bases and J by 10 bases, with 12 bases left in between. The CDR3 contains 13 residues. The germline V gene encodes CDR1 LNHNV and CDR2 YYDKDF (reference sequence).

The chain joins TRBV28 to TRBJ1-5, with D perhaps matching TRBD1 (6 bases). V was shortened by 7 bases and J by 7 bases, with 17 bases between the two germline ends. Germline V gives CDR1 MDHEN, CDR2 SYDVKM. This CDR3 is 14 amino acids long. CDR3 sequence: CASTEGGIEQPQHF. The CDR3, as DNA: TGTGCCAGCACCGAGGGGGGGATAGAGCAGCCCCAGCATTTT. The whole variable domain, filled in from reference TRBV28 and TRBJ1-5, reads DVKVTQSSRYLVKRTGEKVFLECVQDMDHENMFWYRQDPGLGLRLIYFSYDVKMKEKGDIPEGYSVSREKKERFSLILESASTNQTSMYLCASTEGGIEQPQHFGDGTRLSIL.

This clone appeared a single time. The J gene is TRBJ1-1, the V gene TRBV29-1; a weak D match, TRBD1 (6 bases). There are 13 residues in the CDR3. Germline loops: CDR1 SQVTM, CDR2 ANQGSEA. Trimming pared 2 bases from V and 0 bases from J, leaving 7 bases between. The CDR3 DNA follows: TGCAGCGTTGAAAAGGGGGTGAACACTGAAGCTTTCTTT. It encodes CSVEKGVNTEAFF.

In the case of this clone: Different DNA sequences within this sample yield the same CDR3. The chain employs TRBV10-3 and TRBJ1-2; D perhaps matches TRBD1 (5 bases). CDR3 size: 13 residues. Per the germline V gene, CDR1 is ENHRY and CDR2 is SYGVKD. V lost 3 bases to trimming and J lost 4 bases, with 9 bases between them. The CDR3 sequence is CAISEDRAYGYTF. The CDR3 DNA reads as TGTGCCATCAGTGAAGACAGAGCCTATGGCTACACCTTC.

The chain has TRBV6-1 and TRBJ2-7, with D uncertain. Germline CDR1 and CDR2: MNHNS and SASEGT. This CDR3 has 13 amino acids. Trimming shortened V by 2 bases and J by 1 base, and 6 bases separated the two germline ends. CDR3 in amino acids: CASSELPSYEQYF. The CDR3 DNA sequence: TGTGCCAGCAGTGAACTTCCTTCCTACGAGCAGTACTTC.

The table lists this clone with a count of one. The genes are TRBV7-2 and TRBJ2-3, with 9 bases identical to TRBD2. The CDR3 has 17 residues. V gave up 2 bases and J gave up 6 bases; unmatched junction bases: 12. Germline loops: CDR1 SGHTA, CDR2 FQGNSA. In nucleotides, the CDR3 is TGTGCCAGCAGCTTAAGGCTCCTAGCGGGGCGAAGGGATACGCAGTATTTT. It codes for CASSLRLLAGRRDTQYF. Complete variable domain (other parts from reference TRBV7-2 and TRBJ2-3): GAGVSQSPSNKVTEKGKDVELRCDPISGHTALYWYRQSLGQGLEFLIYFQGNSAPDKSGLPSDRFSAERTGGSVSTLTIQRTQQEDSAVYLCASSLRLLAGRRDTQYFGPGTRLTVL.

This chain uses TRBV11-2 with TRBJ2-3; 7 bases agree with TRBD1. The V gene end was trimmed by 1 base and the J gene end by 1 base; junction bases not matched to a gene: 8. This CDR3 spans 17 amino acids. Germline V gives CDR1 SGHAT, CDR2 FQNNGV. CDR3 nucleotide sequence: TGTGCCAGCAGCTTAGGCCGGGGACAGAAACGCACAGATACGCAGTATTTT. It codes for CASSLGRGQKRTDTQYF.

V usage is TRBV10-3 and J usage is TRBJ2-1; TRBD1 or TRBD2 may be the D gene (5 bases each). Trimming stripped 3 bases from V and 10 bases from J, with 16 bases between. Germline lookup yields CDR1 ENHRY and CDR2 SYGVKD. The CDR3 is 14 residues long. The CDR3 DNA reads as TGTGCCATCAGTGATCCGGCCCGGGACCCCGAGCAGTTCTTC. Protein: CAISDPARDPEQFF.

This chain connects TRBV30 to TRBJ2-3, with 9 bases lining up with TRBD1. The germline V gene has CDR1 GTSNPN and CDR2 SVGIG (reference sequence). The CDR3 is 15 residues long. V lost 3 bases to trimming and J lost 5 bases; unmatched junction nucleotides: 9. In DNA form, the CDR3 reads TGTGCCTGGAGCCCGGGACAGGGAGTCGGAGATACGCAGTATTTT. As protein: CAWSPGQGVGDTQYF.

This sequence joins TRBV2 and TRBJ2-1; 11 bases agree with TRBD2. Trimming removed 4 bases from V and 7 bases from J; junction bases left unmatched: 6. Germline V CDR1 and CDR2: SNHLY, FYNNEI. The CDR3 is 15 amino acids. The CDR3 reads CASSAASGGPNEQFF. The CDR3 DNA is TGTGCCAGCAGTGCAGCTAGCGGGGGGCCAAATGAGCAGTTCTTC.

The DNA of the CDR3 is TGTGCCAGCAGCACATTTTGGGGAGCGGACAGGGACATTCAGTACTTC. It is translated as CASSTFWGADRDIQYF. The V call is TRBV21-1, the J call TRBJ2-4; the DNA was not compared with TRBD1, the D call given in the table. TRBV21-1 is a pseudogene. The CDR3 extends over 16 amino acids.

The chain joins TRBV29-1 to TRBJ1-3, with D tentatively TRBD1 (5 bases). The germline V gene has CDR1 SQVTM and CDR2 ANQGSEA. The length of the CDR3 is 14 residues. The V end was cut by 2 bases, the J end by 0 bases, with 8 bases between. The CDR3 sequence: CSVEPQGSGNTIYF. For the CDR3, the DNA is TGCAGCGTTGAACCGCAGGGCTCTGGAAACACCATATATTTT. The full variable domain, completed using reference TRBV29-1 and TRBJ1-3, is SAVISQKPSRDICQRGTSLTIQCQVDSQVTMMFWYRQQPGQSLTLIATANQGSEATYESGFVIDKFPISRPNLTFSTLTVSNMSPEDSSIYLCSVEPQGSGNTIYFGEGSWLTVV.

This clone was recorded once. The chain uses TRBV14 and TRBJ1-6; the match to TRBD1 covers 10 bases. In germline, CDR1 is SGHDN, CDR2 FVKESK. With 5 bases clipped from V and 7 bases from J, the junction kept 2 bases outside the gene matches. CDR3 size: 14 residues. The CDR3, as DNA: TGTGCCAGCAGCATGGACAGGGGGAATTCACCCCTCCACTTT. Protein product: CASSMDRGNSPLHF.

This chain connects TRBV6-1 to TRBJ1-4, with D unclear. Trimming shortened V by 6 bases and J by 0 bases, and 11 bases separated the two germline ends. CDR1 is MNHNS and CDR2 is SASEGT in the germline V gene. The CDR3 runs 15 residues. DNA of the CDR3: TGTGCCAGCAGGACCGGGTTTACAACTAATGAAAAACTGTTTTTT. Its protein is CASRTGFTTNEKLFF.

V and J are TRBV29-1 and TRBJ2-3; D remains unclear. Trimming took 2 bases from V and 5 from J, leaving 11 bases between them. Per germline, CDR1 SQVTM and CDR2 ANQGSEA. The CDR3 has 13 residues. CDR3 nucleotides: TGCAGCGTTGAACGTTCGAAGGGAGATACGCAGTATTTT. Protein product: CSVERSKGDTQYF.

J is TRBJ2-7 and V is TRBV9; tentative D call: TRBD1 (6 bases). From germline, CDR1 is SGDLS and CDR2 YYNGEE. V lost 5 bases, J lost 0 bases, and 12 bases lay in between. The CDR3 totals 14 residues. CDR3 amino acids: CASSPTGSSYEQYF. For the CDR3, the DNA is TGTGCCAGCAGTCCGACAGGAAGCTCCTACGAGCAGTACTTC.

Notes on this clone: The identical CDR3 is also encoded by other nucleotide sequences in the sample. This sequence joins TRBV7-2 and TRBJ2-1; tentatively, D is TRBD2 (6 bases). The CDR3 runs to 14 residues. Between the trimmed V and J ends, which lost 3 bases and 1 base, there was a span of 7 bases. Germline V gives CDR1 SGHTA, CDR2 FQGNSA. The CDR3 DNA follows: TGTGCCAGCAGCTTGGAGGGATCCTACAATGAGCAGTTCTTC. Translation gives CASSLEGSYNEQFF.